The following is a T cell receptor (beta chain) sequence with its context. As yet, its antigen is unknown. The naive CD8 fraction comprised CD45RO-negative cells positively selected for CCR7 and excluded terminally differentiated effector memory CD45RA+ cells. The sample originates from a study of shared clonotypes between healthy human individuals. Overall study results and limits: Compared with clonotypes that all four donors shared, non-shared clonotypes had lower generation probabilities.

The study ran the assay at deep level. Sequenced by immunoSEQ multiplex PCR; TCRdb stores in-frame clones only, minus some. This repertoire shows hundreds of thousands of clones, 85% to 95% found once; its top ten account for approximately 0.11%. The material sequenced was naive CD8+ T cells sorted from blood. This TCR was sampled from a woman aged 25 to 45 in good health.

CDR3 bases: TGCGCCAGCAGCCAAGAGGGAGGGCAGGGGGCTGTTGAGCAGTACTTC. The encoded protein is CASSQEGGQGAVEQYF. V is TRBV4-1 and J is TRBJ2-7, with a possible D match to TRBD1 (8 bases). The V gene's germline CDR1 is MGHRA and CDR2 YSYEKL. The V gene lost 0 bases and the J gene lost 7 bases, with 19 bases spanning the gap. CDR3 length equals 16 residues.